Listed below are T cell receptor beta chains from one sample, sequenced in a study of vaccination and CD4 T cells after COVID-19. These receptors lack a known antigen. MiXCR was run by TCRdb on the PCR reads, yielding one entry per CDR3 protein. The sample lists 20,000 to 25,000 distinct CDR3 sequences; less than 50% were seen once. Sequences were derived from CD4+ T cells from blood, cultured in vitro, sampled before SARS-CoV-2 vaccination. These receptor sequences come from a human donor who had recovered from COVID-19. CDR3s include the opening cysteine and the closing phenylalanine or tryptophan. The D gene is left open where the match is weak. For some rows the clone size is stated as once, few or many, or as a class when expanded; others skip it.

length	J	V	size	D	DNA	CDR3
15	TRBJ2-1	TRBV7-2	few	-	TGTGCCAGCAGCTTAGTGGCCAAACTATACAATGAGCAGTTCTTC	CASSLVAKLYNEQFF
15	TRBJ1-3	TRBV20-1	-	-	TGCAGTGCTAGACCGCCGGGAACCTCTGGAAACACCATATATTTT	CSARPPGTSGNTIYF
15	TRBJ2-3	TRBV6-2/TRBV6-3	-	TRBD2	TGTGCCAGCAGTTACTCGAAACGGGAGGGGTATACGCAGTATTTT	CASSYSKREGYTQYF
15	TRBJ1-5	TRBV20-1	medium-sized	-	TGCAGTGCTAGAACCATTGGGACGGACCTAGGGCCCCAGCATTTT	CSARTIGTDLGPQHF
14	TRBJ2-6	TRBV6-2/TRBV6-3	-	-	TGTGCCAGCACTCCCCCCTCTGGGGCCAACGTCCTGACTTTC	CASTPPSGANVLTF
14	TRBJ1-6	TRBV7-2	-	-	TGTGCCAGCAGCTTAGTGGGGTTTGTCGTTCCCCTCCACTTT	CASSLVGFVVPLHF
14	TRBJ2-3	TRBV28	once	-	TGTGCCAGCAGAACGGGGTTCAGCACAGATACGCAGTATTTT	CASRTGFSTDTQYF
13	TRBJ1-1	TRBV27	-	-	TGTGCCAGCAGTTCCAGGGGACGCACTGAAGCTTTCTTT	CASSSRGRTEAFF
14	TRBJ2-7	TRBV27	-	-	TGTGCCAGCTGCAACAGGGAAGCGGGCTCCGAGCAGTACTTC	CASCNREAGSEQYF
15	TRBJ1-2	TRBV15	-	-	TGTGCCACCAGCAGAGATAAGGGACTGGACTATGGCCACACCTTC	CATSRDKGLDYGHTF
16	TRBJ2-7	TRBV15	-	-	TGTGCCACCAGCAGAGATCTCGGAGGTAGGGGATACGAGCAGTACTTC	CATSRDLGGRGYEQYF
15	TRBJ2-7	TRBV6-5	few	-	TGTGCCAGCAGTTCTTATGTGGGGGGCCCCGACGAGCAGTACTTC	CASSSYVGGPDEQYF
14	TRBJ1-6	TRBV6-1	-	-	TGTGCCACCGGTGGACAGTCATATAATTCACCCCTCCACTTT	CATGGQSYNSPLHF
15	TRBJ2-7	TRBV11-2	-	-	TGTGCCAGCAGCTTAGATTCCACGGAATCCTACGAGCAGTACTTC	CASSLDSTESYEQYF
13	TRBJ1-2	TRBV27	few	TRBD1	TGTGCCACCAGGGACAGGGGACGTAATGGCTACACCTTC	CATRDRGRNGYTF
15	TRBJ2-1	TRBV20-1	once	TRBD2	TGCAGTGCCGTAAGAGGTAGCGGGGCATACAATGAGCAGTTCTTC	CSAVRGSGAYNEQFF
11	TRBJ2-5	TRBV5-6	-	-	TGTGCCAGCAGCTTGGACGAGACCCAGTACTTC	CASSLDETQYF
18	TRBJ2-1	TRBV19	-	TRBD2	TGTGCCAGTAGATTGGGACTAGCGGGAGAAGGGACCTACAATGAGCAGTTCTTC	CASRLGLAGEGTYNEQFF
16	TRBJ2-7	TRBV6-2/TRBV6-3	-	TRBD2	TGTGCCAGCAGCCACCCCCCCCTAGCGGGGGAGTACGAGCAGTACTTC	CASSHPPLAGEYEQYF
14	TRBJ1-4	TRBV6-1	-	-	TGTGCCAGCAGTCCGTCGTTGGGCCAGGAAAAACTGTTTTTT	CASSPSLGQEKLFF
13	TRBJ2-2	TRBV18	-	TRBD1	TGTGCCAGCTCACCGACAGGGGCCGGGGAGCTGTTTTTT	CASSPTGAGELFF
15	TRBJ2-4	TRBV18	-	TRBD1	TGTGCCAGCTCACCACCGTTAGGGGGCCGAGACATTCAGTACTTC	CASSPPLGGRDIQYF
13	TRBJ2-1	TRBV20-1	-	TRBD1	TGCAGTGCTAAGGGGACAGGGTACAATGAGCAGTTCTTC	CSAKGTGYNEQFF
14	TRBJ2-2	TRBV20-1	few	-	TGCAGTGCGACAGACCAGGGAAACACCGGGGAGCTGTTTTTT	CSATDQGNTGELFF
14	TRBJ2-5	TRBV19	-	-	TGTGCCAGTAGTTTAGGGTTAGCCCAAGAGACCCAGTACTTC	CASSLGLAQETQYF
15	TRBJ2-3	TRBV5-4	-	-	TGTGCCAGCAGCTTGGCGGCGGGGGCCACAGATACGCAGTATTTT	CASSLAAGATDTQYF
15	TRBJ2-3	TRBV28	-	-	TGTGCCAGCAGTCCCCGTGGGCCGGGGCACAGTACGCAGTATTTT	CASSPRGPGHSTQYF
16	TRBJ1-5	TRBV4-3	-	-	TGCGCCAGCAGCCAAGATATTGTCGGGGTTGGTCAGCCCCAGCATTTT	CASSQDIVGVGQPQHF
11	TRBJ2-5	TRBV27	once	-	TGTGCCAGCAGTTTAGGGGAGACCCAGTACTTC	CASSLGETQYF
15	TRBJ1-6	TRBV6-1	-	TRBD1	TGTGCCAGCAGTGACACAGGGGTGGGGAATTCACCCCTCCACTTT	CASSDTGVGNSPLHF
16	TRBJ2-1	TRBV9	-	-	TGTGCCAGCAGCGTAGCTCTCGAGCGGACGAACAATGAGCAGTTCTTC	CASSVALERTNNEQFF
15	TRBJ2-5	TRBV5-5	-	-	TGTGCCAGCAGCTTGTATGGTGGGGCTATCGAGACCCAGTACTTC	CASSLYGGAIETQYF
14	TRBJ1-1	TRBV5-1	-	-	TGCGCCAGCAGCCTGGATGTCCAGCTCACTGAAGCTTTCTTT	CASSLDVQLTEAFF
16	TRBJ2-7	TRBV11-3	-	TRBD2	TGTGCCAGCAGCTTAGATCTAGCGGGAATCACCTACGAGCAGTACTTC	CASSLDLAGITYEQYF
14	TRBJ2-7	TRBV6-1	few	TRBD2	TGTGCCAGCAGTGTGGGGGACTACACCTACGAGCAGTACTTC	CASSVGDYTYEQYF
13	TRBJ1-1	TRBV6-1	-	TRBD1	TGTGCCAGCAGCTGGACAGGGGTCACTGAAGCTTTCTTT	CASSWTGVTEAFF
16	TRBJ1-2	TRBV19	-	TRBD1	TGTGCCAGTAGTATAAGGAGGACAGGATGGGGACATGGCTACACCTTC	CASSIRRTGWGHGYTF